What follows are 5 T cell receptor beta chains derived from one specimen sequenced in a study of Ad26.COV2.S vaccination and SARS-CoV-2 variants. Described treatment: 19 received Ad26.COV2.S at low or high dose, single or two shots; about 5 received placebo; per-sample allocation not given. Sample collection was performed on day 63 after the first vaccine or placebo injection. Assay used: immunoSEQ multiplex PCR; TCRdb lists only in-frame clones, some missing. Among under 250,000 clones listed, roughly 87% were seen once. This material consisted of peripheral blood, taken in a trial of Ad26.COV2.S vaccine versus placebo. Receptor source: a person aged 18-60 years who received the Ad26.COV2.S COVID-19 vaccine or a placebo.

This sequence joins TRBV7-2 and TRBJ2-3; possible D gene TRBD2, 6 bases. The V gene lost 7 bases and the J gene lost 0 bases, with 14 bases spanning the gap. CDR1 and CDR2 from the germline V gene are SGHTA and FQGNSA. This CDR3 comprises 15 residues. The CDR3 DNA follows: TGTGCCAGCACCCATTGGAGGGCTAGCACAGATACGCAGTATTTT. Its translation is CASTHWRASTDTQYF.

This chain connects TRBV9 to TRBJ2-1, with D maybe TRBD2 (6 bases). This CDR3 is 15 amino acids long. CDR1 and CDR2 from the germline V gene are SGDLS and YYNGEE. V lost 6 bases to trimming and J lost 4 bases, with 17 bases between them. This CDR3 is CASTLRDSVYNEQFF. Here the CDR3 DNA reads TGTGCCAGCACCCTCCGGGACTCAGTGTACAATGAGCAGTTCTTC.

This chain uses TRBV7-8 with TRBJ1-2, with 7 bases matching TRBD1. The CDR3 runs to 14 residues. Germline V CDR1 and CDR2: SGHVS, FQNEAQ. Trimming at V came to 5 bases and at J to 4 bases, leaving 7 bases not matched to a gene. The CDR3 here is CASSRGTEIYGYTF. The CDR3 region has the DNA TGTGCCAGCAGCAGGGGGACAGAAATCTATGGCTACACCTTC.

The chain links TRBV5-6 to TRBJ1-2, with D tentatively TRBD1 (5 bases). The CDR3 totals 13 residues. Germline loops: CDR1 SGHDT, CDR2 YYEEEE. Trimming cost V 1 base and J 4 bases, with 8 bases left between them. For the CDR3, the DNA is TGTGCCAGCAGCTTGTCCGGGGGCTATGGCTACACCTTC. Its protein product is CASSLSGGYGYTF.

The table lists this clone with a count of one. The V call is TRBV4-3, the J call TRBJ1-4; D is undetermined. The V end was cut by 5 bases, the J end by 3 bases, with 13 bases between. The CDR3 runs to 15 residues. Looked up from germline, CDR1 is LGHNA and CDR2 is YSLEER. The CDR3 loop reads CASSGETLPNEKLFF. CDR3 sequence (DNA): TGCGCCAGCAGCGGGGAGACACTACCTAATGAAAAACTGTTTTTT.